What follows is one TCR beta chain and its context. This CDR3 is 17 amino acids long. V was trimmed by 4 bases and J by 5 bases, leaving 20 bases between them. Libraries were prepared by immunoSEQ multiplex PCR; TCRdb keeps only in-frame clonotypes and omits some of them. The repertoire has 20,000 to 25,000 clones, under 95% of them found once; the top ten carry about 0.62%. The source of the sample is a study of T cell changes during pregnancy in multiple sclerosis. This chain joins TRBV23-1 and TRBJ1-4; D is uncertain. TRBV23-1 is filed as an ORF, its function uncertain. The source material was CD4+ T cells from peripheral blood mononuclear cells, sampled in the third trimester of pregnancy. This clonotype originated in a female donor with multiple sclerosis, enrolled in a pregnancy study. CDR3 nucleotide sequence: TGCGCCAGCAGTCTTTGTCAGAACAGCCTCCTCAATGAAAAACTGTTTTTT. Encoded protein: CASSLCQNSLLNEKLFF.